The clone carrying this TCR beta chain was detected a few times. The antigen is not known. The CDR3 totals 15 residues. In germline, CDR1 is SGHVS, CDR2 FNYEAQ. V gave up 5 bases and J gave up 3 bases; unmatched junction bases: 4. These data originate in a study of cytomegalovirus exposure and HLA in healthy donors. Whole-study results and caveats: Indistinguishable V segments such as TRBV6-2 and TRBV6-3 were excluded. Certain sequence variants were highly shared and formed a cluster, and this cluster was likely a sequencing artifact. Data from an earlier analysis indicated that most TCR beta V segments were productive either about 87% or about 30% of the time.

The PCR contained 60 Vbeta and 13 Jbeta primers. Here immunoSEQ multiplex PCR was the method, and the copy in TCRdb shows in-frame clones only, minus some. The sample shows 100,000 to 150,000 clones, around 77% of them seen only once. The origin of this receptor is a woman aged 40 to 50 in good health and CMV-seropositive. Sample: PBMCs. The genes are TRBV7-6 and TRBJ2-2, with 9 bases identical to TRBD2. CDR3 residues: CASSQGGRDTGELFF. CDR3 nucleotide sequence: TGTGCCAGCAGCCAGGGCGGGAGGGACACCGGGGAGCTGTTTTTT.